The entry that follows covers one T cell receptor beta chain sequence. Its antigen remains unknown. This sample is part of a study of T cell clonotyping in hematopoietic cell transplantation. Trimming took 3 bases from V and 6 from J; bases not matched to a gene: 12. In germline, CDR1 is SGDLS, CDR2 YYNGEE. The CDR3 is made up of 15 amino acids. Profiled with immunoSEQ multiplex PCR; TCRdb holds only in-frame clones, not every one. The sample has about 41,000 clones, 95% seen once. General observations from the study: At the given depth, recipient repertoires were over 97% de novo clonotypes. CD4 and CD8 repertoire contributions could not be separated without sorting.

The TCR sequence derives from a man aged 25 to 40 in good health. Some clones in this sample may be carry-over from other donors' samples. This chain uses TRBV9 with TRBJ2-7; 7 bases map to TRBD1. Material for sequencing was peripheral blood mononuclear cells. CDR3 residues: CASSESGTVPGEQYF. The CDR3 nucleotides are TGTGCCAGCAGCGAATCCGGGACAGTTCCAGGCGAGCAGTACTTC. Full variable domain (rest looked up from reference TRBV9 and TRBJ2-7): DSGVTQTPKHLITATGQRVTLRCSPRSGDLSVYWYQQSLDQGLQFLIQYYNGEERAKGNILERFSAQQFPDLHSELNLSSLELGDSALYFCASSESGTVPGEQYFGPGTRLTVT.